The clone carrying this T cell receptor beta chain was observed at least ten times. Its antigen is unknown. In the source study's methods: Samples ranged from about 23,224 to 690,600 TCRs, with a median of 95,638. TCRdb redid the calling of the RACE reads with MiXCR, one entry per CDR3 protein. TCRdb's processing, not the authors', yielded these V and J calls. The sample has about 380,000 distinct CDR3 sequences, about 5.1% seen once. This specimen comes from a study of human T cells and chemical hapten exposure. Broader study findings: TCRs at high frequency, those above 1 in 1000, did not change with DPC sensitization. Compared with pre-sensitization or healthy control sets, expanded TCRs clustered more.

The time point here: pre-sensitization, week 0. Treatment indicated: therapeutic diphenylcyclopropenone sensitization with weekly scalp DPC. The germline gives CDR1 SGHTA, CDR2 FQGNSA. The CDR3 covers 16 residues. V gave up 5 bases and J gave up 0 bases, with 14 bases separating them. The chain employs TRBV7-2 and TRBJ1-5, with D maybe TRBD1 (6 bases). The sequence came from a woman in her forties or fifties with alopecia areata. Some clones in this sample may be carry-over from other donors' samples. The specimen was whole blood, collected in connection with sensitization to the hapten diphenylcyclopropenone (DPC). The CDR3 sequence is CASSPRGGYSNQPQHF. CDR3 in DNA: TGTGCCAGCAGCCCGAGAGGGGGGTATAGCAATCAGCCCCAGCATTTT.